A selection of T cell receptor beta chains follows, all from one sample in a study of neurological immune-mediated disorders. Using its own MiXCR run on the 5' RACE reads, TCRdb lists one record per CDR3 protein. This table has approximately 100,000 distinct CDR3 sequences, about 10% appearing once. Sequenced sample: PBMCs. These TCRs come from a female donor with HTLV-1-associated myelopathy (HAM/TSP). Each CDR3 is given with its conserved first and last residue. D genes are given only for firm matches. Some rows mark clone size as missing; the rest say once, few, many or name a class of expanded clone.

J: TRBJ2-6
length: 15
V: TRBV27
D: -
size: -
CDR3: CASSLHISGASVLTF
DNA: TGTGCCAGCAGTTTACACATCTCTGGGGCCAGCGTCCTGACTTTC

J: TRBJ2-5
length: 16
V: TRBV5-1
D: -
size: many
CDR3: CASSLFGRTNKQTQYF
DNA: TGCGCCAGCAGCTTGTTCGGCAGGACAAACAAACAGACCCAGTACTTC

J: TRBJ2-1
length: 15
V: TRBV5-1
D: -
size: many
CDR3: CASSLSRSSYNEQFF
DNA: TGCGCCAGCAGCTTGAGTCGGAGCTCCTACAATGAGCAGTTCTTC

J: TRBJ2-3
length: 15
V: TRBV3-1
D: TRBD2
size: few
CDR3: CASSQIAGSPDTQYF
DNA: TGTGCCAGCAGCCAAATAGCGGGGTCCCCAGATACGCAGTATTTT

J: TRBJ2-6
length: 16
V: TRBV5-1
D: -
size: many
CDR3: CASSPRGDSGANVLTF
DNA: TGCGCCAGCAGCCCCAGGGGGGACTCTGGGGCCAACGTCCTGACTTTC

J: TRBJ2-1
length: 11
V: TRBV18
D: -
size: few
CDR3: CASSPVDEQFF
DNA: TGTGCCAGCTCACCAGTAGATGAGCAGTTCTTC

J: TRBJ2-7
length: 11
V: TRBV28
D: -
size: -
CDR3: CASIQGYAQYF
DNA: TGTGCCAGCATTCAAGGGTACGCGCAGTACTTC

J: TRBJ2-7
length: 15
V: TRBV5-5
D: -
size: many
CDR3: CASSLDTGSSYEQYF
DNA: TGTGCCAGCAGCTTGGACACTGGAAGCTCCTACGAGCAGTACTTC

J: TRBJ2-3
length: 16
V: TRBV28
D: TRBD2
size: many
CDR3: CASSNYIAGGTDTQYF
DNA: TGTGCCAGCAGTAACTACATAGCGGGGGGGACAGATACGCAGTATTTT

J: TRBJ2-7
length: 14
V: TRBV7-9
D: -
size: many
CDR3: CASSPAPGYYEQYF
DNA: TGTGCCAGCAGCCCAGCCCCTGGGTACTACGAGCAGTACTTC

J: TRBJ2-5
length: 16
V: TRBV5-1
D: TRBD1
size: many
CDR3: CASSSSAGQGQETQYF
DNA: TGCGCCAGCAGCTCATCCGCGGGACAGGGGCAAGAGACCCAGTACTTC

J: TRBJ2-5
length: 13
V: TRBV15
D: -
size: many
CDR3: CATSRESRETQYF
DNA: TGTGCTACCAGCAGAGAGTCGCGGGAGACCCAGTACTTC

J: TRBJ2-6
length: 17
V: TRBV12-3/TRBV12-4
D: -
size: many
CDR3: CASSQQGGVGGANVLTF
DNA: TGTGCCAGCAGTCAACAGGGTGGAGTAGGTGGGGCCAACGTCCTGACTTTC

J: TRBJ2-1
length: 15
V: TRBV5-1
D: -
size: once
CDR3: CASKGGGNSYNEQFF
DNA: TGCGCCAGCAAGGGGGGGGGTAATTCCTACAATGAGCAGTTCTTC

J: TRBJ1-2
length: 15
V: TRBV5-1
D: TRBD1
size: few
CDR3: CASSPRTGVDYGYTF
DNA: TGCGCCAGCAGCCCAAGGACAGGGGTGGATTATGGCTACACCTTC

J: TRBJ2-2
length: 17
V: TRBV9
D: -
size: few
CDR3: CASSVATGRTNTGELFF
DNA: TGTGCCAGCAGCGTAGCTACGGGACGGACGAACACCGGGGAGCTGTTTTTT

J: TRBJ1-3
length: 16
V: TRBV9
D: TRBD1
size: -
CDR3: CASSVDGQGGGNTIYF
DNA: TGTGCCAGCAGCGTAGACGGACAGGGGGGCGGAAACACCATATATTTT

J: TRBJ2-1
length: 13
V: TRBV20-1
D: -
size: many
CDR3: CSARIRIYNEQFF
DNA: TGCAGTGCTAGAATACGGATCTACAATGAGCAGTTCTTC

J: TRBJ2-1
length: 13
V: TRBV7-9
D: -
size: few
CDR3: CASSHDSYNEQFF
DNA: TGTGCCAGCAGCCATGATTCCTACAATGAGCAGTTCTTC

J: TRBJ2-3
length: 14
V: TRBV5-1
D: -
size: many
CDR3: CASSLASGGDTQYF
DNA: TGCGCCAGCAGCTTGGCCTCAGGAGGAGATACGCAGTATTTT

J: TRBJ2-1
length: 14
V: TRBV20-1
D: -
size: few
CDR3: CSASGGPTYNEQFF
DNA: TGCAGTGCTAGCGGGGGACCAACCTACAATGAGCAGTTCTTC

J: TRBJ2-2
length: 13
V: TRBV6-5
D: -
size: many
CDR3: CASSQQGSGELFF
DNA: TGTGCCAGCAGTCAACAGGGTTCGGGGGAGCTGTTTTTT

J: TRBJ2-2
length: 16
V: TRBV28
D: -
size: many
CDR3: CASSTLVTAYTGELFF
DNA: TGTGCCAGCAGTACCCTCGTGACAGCCTACACCGGGGAGCTGTTTTTT

J: TRBJ2-3
length: 14
V: TRBV12-3/TRBV12-4
D: TRBD2
size: many
CDR3: CASTGLAVTDTQYF
DNA: TGTGCCAGCACCGGACTAGCGGTCACAGATACGCAGTATTTT

J: TRBJ2-5
length: 14
V: TRBV7-2
D: -
size: -
CDR3: CASREWAGRETQYF
DNA: TGTGCCAGCAGGGAGTGGGCAGGGCGAGAGACCCAGTACTTC

J: TRBJ2-1
length: 11
V: TRBV20-1
D: -
size: many
CDR3: CSASGDNEQFF
DNA: TGCAGTGCTAGCGGGGACAATGAGCAGTTCTTC

J: TRBJ2-3
length: 16
V: TRBV7-9
D: TRBD2
size: many
CDR3: CASSSPSSGGAGTQYF
DNA: TGTGCCAGCAGCTCTCCCTCTAGCGGGGGGGCTGGTACGCAGTATTTT

J: TRBJ1-2
length: 16
V: TRBV4-1
D: -
size: many
CDR3: CASSHGRDGGPLVHTF
DNA: TGCGCCAGCAGCCATGGGAGGGACGGCGGACCCCTAGTCCACACCTTC

J: TRBJ2-1
length: 15
V: TRBV12-3/TRBV12-4
D: -
size: many
CDR3: CASSDWGDSYNEQFF
DNA: TGTGCCAGCTCAGACTGGGGCGATTCCTACAATGAGCAGTTCTTC

J: TRBJ1-5
length: 13
V: TRBV29-1
D: -
size: many
CDR3: CSVAREINQPQHF
DNA: TGCAGCGTTGCCCGAGAGATCAATCAGCCCCAGCATTTT

J: TRBJ2-7
length: 13
V: TRBV5-6
D: -
size: many
CDR3: CASSSQGTYEQYF
DNA: TGTGCCAGCAGCTCTCAGGGAACCTACGAGCAGTACTTC

J: TRBJ1-5
length: 13
V: TRBV15
D: TRBD1
size: many
CDR3: CATSRETGTGLHF
DNA: TGTGCCACCAGCAGAGAGACGGGGACAGGGTTGCATTTT

J: TRBJ2-7
length: 15
V: TRBV7-8
D: -
size: many
CDR3: CASSQSSGGAYEQYF
DNA: TGTGCCAGCAGCCAATCGTCGGGGGGCGCATACGAGCAGTACTTC

J: TRBJ1-3
length: 16
V: TRBV6-6
D: -
size: many
CDR3: CASSYSSGGSGNTIYF
DNA: TGTGCCAGCAGTTACTCTTCCGGGGGTTCAGGAAACACCATATATTTT

J: TRBJ2-5
length: 15
V: TRBV27
D: TRBD1
size: many
CDR3: CASSSGTGFRETQYF
DNA: TGTGCCAGCAGTTCCGGGACAGGGTTTCGGGAGACCCAGTACTTC

J: TRBJ2-1
length: 14
V: TRBV20-1
D: TRBD2
size: many
CDR3: CSARLAGVRNEQFF
DNA: TGCAGTGCGCGTCTAGCGGGGGTTCGTAATGAGCAGTTCTTC

J: TRBJ2-1
length: 16
V: TRBV7-2
D: -
size: many
CDR3: CASSSRGVAGYNEQFF
DNA: TGTGCCAGCAGCTCCAGGGGGGTAGCGGGCTACAATGAGCAGTTCTTC